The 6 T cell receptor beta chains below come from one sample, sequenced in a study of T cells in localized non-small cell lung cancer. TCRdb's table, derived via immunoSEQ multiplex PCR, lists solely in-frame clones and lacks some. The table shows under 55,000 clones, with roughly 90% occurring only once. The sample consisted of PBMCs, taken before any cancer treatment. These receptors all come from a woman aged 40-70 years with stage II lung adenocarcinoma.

The CDR3 here is CASSGARSPPGTQYF. The CDR3, as DNA: TGTGCCAGCAGTGGGGCTCGCTCCCCTCCCGGTACGCAGTATTTT. This rearrangement joins TRBV2 to TRBJ2-3; no definite D call. From germline, CDR1 is SNHLY and CDR2 FYNNEI. Between the trimmed V and J ends, which lost 4 bases and 8 bases, there was a span of 19 bases. This CDR3 contains 15 residues.

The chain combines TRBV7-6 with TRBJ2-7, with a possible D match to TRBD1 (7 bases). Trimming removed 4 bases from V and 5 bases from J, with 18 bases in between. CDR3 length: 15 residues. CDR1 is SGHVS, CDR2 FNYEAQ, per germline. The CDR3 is CASSSSATGNHEQYF. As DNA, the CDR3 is TGTGCCAGCAGCTCTAGCGCGACAGGGAACCACGAGCAGTACTTC. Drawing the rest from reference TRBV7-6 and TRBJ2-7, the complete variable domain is GAGVSQSPRYKVTKRGQDVALRCDPISGHVSLYWYRQALGQGPEFLTYFNYEAQQDKSGLPNDRFSAERPEGSISTLTIQRTEQRDSAMYRCASSSSATGNHEQYFGPGTRLTVT.

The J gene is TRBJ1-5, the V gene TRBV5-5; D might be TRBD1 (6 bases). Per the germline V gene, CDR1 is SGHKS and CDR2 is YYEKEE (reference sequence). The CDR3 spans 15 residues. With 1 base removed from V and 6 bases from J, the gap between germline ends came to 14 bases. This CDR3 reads CASSLQGRDIQPQHF. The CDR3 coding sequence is TGTGCCAGCAGCTTGCAGGGCAGGGACATTCAGCCCCAGCATTTT.

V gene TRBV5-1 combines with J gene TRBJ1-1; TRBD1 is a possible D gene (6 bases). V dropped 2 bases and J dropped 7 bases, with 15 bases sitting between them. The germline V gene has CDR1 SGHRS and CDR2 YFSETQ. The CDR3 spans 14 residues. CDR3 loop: CASSFTGRTNEAFF. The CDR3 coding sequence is TGCGCCAGCAGCTTTACAGGGAGGACAAATGAAGCTTTCTTT.

This CDR3 is CASSLGQLNTEAFF. The CDR3 coding sequence is TGTGCCAGCAGTTTGGGACAACTGAACACTGAAGCTTTCTTT. The chain uses TRBV2 and TRBJ1-1; D possibly corresponds to TRBD1 (6 bases). Germline lookup yields CDR1 SNHLY and CDR2 FYNNEI. Trimming pared 5 bases from V and 0 bases from J, leaving 10 bases between. CDR3 length equals 14 residues.

The CDR3 bases are TGCGCCAGCAGCGTTGGGTCTAGCGGGAGCCGTCAAGAGCAGTACTTC. Amino acid sequence: CASSVGSSGSRQEQYF. This rearrangement joins TRBV5-1 to TRBJ2-7; 10 bases are shared with TRBD2. Losses at the gene ends were 4 bases for V and 7 bases for J; bases not matched to a gene: 14. The CDR3 is made up of 16 amino acids. CDR1 is SGHRS, CDR2 YFSETQ, per germline.